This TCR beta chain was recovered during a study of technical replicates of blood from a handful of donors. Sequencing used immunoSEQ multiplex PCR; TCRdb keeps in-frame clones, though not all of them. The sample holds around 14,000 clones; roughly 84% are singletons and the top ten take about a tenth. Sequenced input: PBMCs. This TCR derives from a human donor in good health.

The CDR3 DNA follows: TGTGCCAGCAGTGACAGGGGGCCCCAGTTGACCCAGCATTTT. Translated: CASSDRGPQLTQHF. The chain employs TRBV6-1 and TRBJ1-5, with 8 bases identical to TRBD1. V shed 3 bases and J 11 bases; nucleotides not matched to a gene: 9. This CDR3 region has 14 residues. CDR1 is MNHNS and CDR2 is SASEGT in the germline V gene.